The 29 T cell receptor beta chains listed next were all sequenced from one sample in a study of blood T cell repertoires in COVID-19. Produced via immunoSEQ multiplex PCR; TCRdb's table is partial and in-frame only. The repertoire has tens of thousands of clones, about 70% of them found once; the top ten carry over 25%. The sample comprised peripheral blood. Every receptor here comes from a woman of 80 years or more with active or convalescent COVID-19.

J is TRBJ1-2 and V is TRBV7-2, with 7 bases identical to TRBD1. Germline assignment: CDR1 SGHTA and CDR2 FQGNSA. J lost 8 bases, V lost 5 bases, and 8 bases had no gene match. This CDR3 comprises 13 residues. The CDR3 sequence: CASSPSGGLGYTF. DNA of the CDR3: TGTGCCAGCAGCCCATCAGGGGGTTTAGGCTACACCTTC.

The V and J genes are TRBV6-1 and TRBJ2-7; 7 bases match TRBD1. The ends lost 4 bases at V and 6 bases at J; junction bases unmatched: 15. The CDR3 extends over 16 amino acids. Germline-derived CDR1 and CDR2 are MNHNS and SASEGT. CDR3 sequence reads: CASSASLGGGVGEQYF. DNA of the CDR3: TGTGCCAGCAGTGCTTCGTTAGGGGGCGGTGTTGGCGAGCAGTACTTC.

This sequence joins TRBV15 and TRBJ2-5; TRBD1 agrees at 8 bases. Germline CDR1 LNHNV, CDR2 YYDKDF (reference sequence). The CDR3 contains 18 residues. V was clipped by 0 bases and J by 0 bases; unmatched bases: 9. CDR3 nucleotide sequence: TGTGCCACCAGCAGAGAAGGAGGGACAGGAAGATACCAAGAGACCCAGTACTTC. As protein: CATSREGGTGRYQETQYF. The full variable domain, its missing parts supplied by reference TRBV15 and TRBJ2-5, is DAMVIQNPRYQVTQFGKPVTLSCSQTLNHNVMYWYQQKSSQAPKLLFHYYDKDFNNEADTPDNFQSRRPNTSFCFLDIRSPGLGDTAMYLCATSREGGTGRYQETQYFGPGTRLLVL.

The rearrangement joins TRBV12-3 or TRBV12-4 to TRBJ1-2; no definite D call. This CDR3 contains 12 residues. V was clipped by 5 bases and J by 2 bases, with 6 bases between them. The chain's CDR3 is CASSPGNYGYTF. DNA for the CDR3: TGTGCCAGCAGTCCGGGGAACTATGGCTACACCTTC.

The V and J genes are TRBV12-3 or TRBV12-4 and TRBJ2-5; 7 nucleotides agree with TRBD2. The CDR3 totals 13 residues. Germline trimming cut 3 bases from V and 5 bases from J; bases unmatched to any gene: 3. CDR3 sequence (DNA): TGTGCCAGCAGTTTCAATAGCGGGGAGACCCAGTACTTC. This sequence encodes CASSFNSGETQYF.

The rearrangement links TRBV27 to TRBJ2-7, with TRBD1 as a possible D gene (6 bases). Germline V gives CDR1 MNHEY, CDR2 SMNVEV (reference sequence). Trimming took off 5 bases at V and 7 bases at J, with 15 bases between the two ends. The CDR3 spans 13 residues. The CDR3 nucleotides are TGTGCCAGCAGTGAAGACAGGTTGAGAGAGCAGTACTTC. Translation gives CASSEDRLREQYF.

The chain combines TRBV19 with TRBJ1-6; possible D gene TRBD1, 6 bases. Looked up from germline, CDR1 is LNHDA and CDR2 is SQIVND (reference sequence). V lost 3 bases and J 7 bases, leaving 19 bases between the germline ends. The CDR3 runs to 17 residues. CDR3 in amino acids: CASSIDSETGANSPLHF. The CDR3 DNA reads as TGTGCCAGTAGTATTGATTCTGAGACAGGAGCGAATTCACCCCTCCACTTT.

This clone has a single count. The J gene is TRBJ2-1, the V gene TRBV28; possible D gene TRBD1, 6 bases. The CDR3 loop spans 15 amino acids. Trimming removed 3 bases from V and 2 bases from J, with 11 bases in between. Germline assignment: CDR1 MDHEN and CDR2 SYDVKM. The CDR3 is CASSLVDSPYNEQFF. The CDR3 DNA reads TGTGCCAGCAGTTTGGTGGACAGCCCCTACAATGAGCAGTTCTTC.

There are a few counts of this clone. Within the sample, other DNA sequences also encode this same CDR3. CDR3 DNA sequence: TGTGCCAGCAGTTACTCCGGACTAGCGGGGGTTTACAATGAGCAGTTCTTC. It translates to CASSYSGLAGVYNEQFF. The chain is built from TRBV2 and TRBJ2-1; 13 positions agree with TRBD2. Germline V gene data show CDR1 as SNHLY and CDR2 as FYNNEI. Trimming removed 5 bases from V and 4 bases from J; junction bases left unmatched: 8. The CDR3 totals 17 residues. Complete variable domain (other parts from reference TRBV2 and TRBJ2-1): EPEVTQTPSHQVTQMGQEVILRCVPISNHLYFYWYRQILGQKVEFLVSFYNNEISEKSEIFDDQFSVERPDGSNFTLKIRSTKLEDSAMYFCASSYSGLAGVYNEQFFGPGTRLTVL.

The chain recombines TRBV11-2 with TRBJ2-3; tentatively, D is TRBD1 (5 bases). This CDR3 region has 16 residues. V lost 1 base, J lost 2 bases, and 13 bases lay in between. Germline V gene lookup returns CDR1 SGHAT and CDR2 FQNNGV. CDR3 nucleotides: TGTGCCAGCAGCTTAGGGGCACAGGCTCCCACAGATACGCAGTATTTT. Residues: CASSLGAQAPTDTQYF.

In its sample, this clone was seen a few times. The V gene is TRBV5-4, the J gene TRBJ2-7, with 12 bases that match TRBD2. CDR3 length: 15 residues. J was trimmed by 5 bases and V by 2 bases; bases with no gene match: 5. Germline CDR1 reads SGHNT; CDR2 reads YYREEE (reference sequence). The CDR3 DNA reads TGTGCCAGCAGCTTTCTAGCGGGGGGGCTCAACGAGCAGTACTTC. Residues: CASSFLAGGLNEQYF. The full variable domain, completed using reference TRBV5-4 and TRBJ2-7, is ETGVTQSPTHLIKTRGQQVTLRCSSQSGHNTVSWYQQALGQGPQFIFQYYREEENGRGNFPPRFSGLQFPNYSSELNVNALELDDSALYLCASSFLAGGLNEQYFGPGTRLTVT.

The chain carries TRBV5-6 and TRBJ2-2, with D perhaps matching TRBD1 (6 bases). V gave up 1 base and J gave up 3 bases, with 13 bases separating them. The CDR3 loop spans 16 amino acids. The germline gives CDR1 SGHDT, CDR2 YYEEEE. This CDR3 is CASSLLFRQDTGELFF. The CDR3, as DNA: TGTGCCAGCAGCTTGCTATTTCGACAGGACACCGGGGAGCTGTTTTTT.

The chain couples TRBV6-5 to TRBJ1-4; D is unresolved. The length of the CDR3 is 14 residues. V was cut by 5 bases and J by 4 bases, with 11 bases left in between. Germline V gives CDR1 MNHEY, CDR2 SVGAGI. The CDR3 nucleotides are TGTGCCAGCAGTCACCGGGTCCGTAATGAAAAACTGTTTTTT. Protein sequence: CASSHRVRNEKLFF.

The chain combines TRBV7-2 with TRBJ2-7; TRBD1 aligns across 7 bases. CDR1 is SGHTA and CDR2 is FQGNSA in the germline V gene. This CDR3 has 15 amino acids. The junction had 8 bases not matched to a gene; V was cut back by 5 bases and J by 1 base. The CDR3, as DNA: TGTGCCAGCAGCCAAGGGACAGATCTATCCTACGAGCAGTACTTC. Translating it yields CASSQGTDLSYEQYF.

There are a few counts of this clone. The J gene is TRBJ1-4, the V gene TRBV7-8, with no clear D. This CDR3 spans 16 amino acids. The V end lost 1 base, the J end lost 8 bases, and 17 bases lay between the germline ends. CDR1 is SGHVS and CDR2 is FQNEAQ in the germline V gene. The CDR3 here is CASSLEWGEGGEKLFF. DNA for the CDR3: TGTGCCAGCAGCTTAGAATGGGGTGAGGGAGGGGAAAAACTGTTTTTT.

The chain recombines TRBV10-3 with TRBJ2-2, with 7 nucleotides matching TRBD2. Losses at the gene ends were 7 bases for V and 8 bases for J; bases not matched to a gene: 10. Germline values: CDR1 ENHRY, CDR2 SYGVKD. There are 14 residues in the CDR3. The CDR3 coding sequence is TGTGCCATCAAGGGAACTAGCGACATTGGGGAGCTGTTTTTT. Translation gives CAIKGTSDIGELFF.

The chain links TRBV10-3 to TRBJ1-2, with D perhaps TRBD1 (6 bases). Per the germline V gene, CDR1 is ENHRY and CDR2 is SYGVKD. The CDR3 sequence is 13 residues long. V was pared by 8 bases and J by 5 bases, with 15 bases between. The CDR3 bases are TGTGCCATCTCTTCAGGGGATCGTTATGGCTACACCTTC. Translated, it gives CAISSGDRYGYTF.

CDR3 residues: CASSLLSGANVLTF. Written as DNA, the CDR3 is TGTGCCAGCAGTTTACTCTCTGGGGCCAACGTCCTGACTTTC. The chain has TRBV27 and TRBJ2-6, with D hard to call. CDR3 length: 14 amino acids. The V end lost 2 bases, the J end lost 0 bases, and 2 bases lay between the germline ends. Germline V gene lookup returns CDR1 MNHEY and CDR2 SMNVEV (reference sequence). Full variable domain (outside the CDR3, taken from reference TRBV27 and TRBJ2-6): EAQVTQNPRYLITVTGKKLTVTCSQNMNHEYMSWYRQDPGLGLRQIYYSMNVEVTDKGDVPEGYKVSRKEKRNFPLILESPSPNQTSLYFCASSLLSGANVLTFGAGSRLTVL.

There are a few counts of this clone. In DNA form, the CDR3 reads TGTGCCACAACCCGGGACAGTTCGGGGGGGGAGCAGTTCTTC. Amino acids: CATTRDSSGGEQFF. The chain combines TRBV15 with TRBJ2-1, with a tentative D call TRBD2 (8 bases). Germline assignment: CDR1 LNHNV and CDR2 YYDKDF (reference sequence). V was pared by 9 bases and J by 10 bases, with 22 bases between. The CDR3 runs 14 residues.

This CDR3 reads CASSTTGGDTGELFF. The CDR3 nucleotides are TGTGCCAGCAGCACAACAGGGGGGGACACCGGGGAGCTGTTTTTT. V and J are TRBV11-3 and TRBJ2-2; the D gene is possibly TRBD1 (8 bases). Trimming took 5 bases from V and 3 from J, leaving 13 bases between them. The CDR3 is 15 amino acids. In germline, CDR1 is SGHNT, CDR2 YENEEA. Supplemented by reference TRBV11-3 and TRBJ2-2, the full variable domain reads EAGVVQSPRYKIIEKKQPVAFWCNPISGHNTLYWYLQNLGQGPELLIRYENEEAVDDSQLPKDRFSAERLKGVDSTLKIQPAELGDSAVYLCASSTTGGDTGELFFGEGSRLTVL.

The chain recombines TRBV5-5 with TRBJ2-3; TRBD2 agrees at 7 bases. The length of the CDR3 is 13 residues. Trimming at V came to 4 bases and at J to 5 bases, leaving 4 bases not matched to a gene. The germline V gene encodes CDR1 SGHKS and CDR2 YYEKEE (reference sequence). Here the CDR3 DNA reads TGTGCCAGCAGCCCGGGCGGGGGAGATACGCAGTATTTT. Amino acids: CASSPGGGDTQYF.

This clone was counted a few times. The genes are TRBV28 and TRBJ1-5; 9 positions agree with TRBD1. The CDR3 loop spans 16 amino acids. V trimming: 5 bases; J trimming: 6 bases; junction bases outside the gene matches: 11. Germline V CDR1 and CDR2: MDHEN, SYDVKM. CDR3 nucleotide sequence: TGTGCCAGCAGTCAATCAGGACAGGGGCTAAGTCAGCCCCAGCATTTT. Residues: CASSQSGQGLSQPQHF.

In this sample, this clone turned up once. The V and J genes are TRBV9 and TRBJ2-2, with a tentative D call TRBD2 (5 bases). V lost 3 bases and J lost 5, with 8 bases in between. The CDR3 length is 13 residues. The germline CDR1 and CDR2 sequences are SGDLS and YYNGEE. The CDR3 nucleotides are TGTGCCAGCAGCGCGTGGGAGACCGGGGAGCTGTTTTTT. Amino acid sequence: CASSAWETGELFF.

The rearrangement uses TRBV5-6 and TRBJ1-1, with D hard to call. Trimming removed 2 bases from V and 4 bases from J, with 6 bases in between. Germline CDR1 and CDR2: SGHDT and YYEEEE. The CDR3 covers 12 residues. As DNA, the CDR3 is TGTGCCAGCAGCTTATCCCGCACTGAAGCTTTCTTT. Encoded protein: CASSLSRTEAFF.

The table lists this clone with a count of one. This chain links TRBV21-1 with TRBJ2-3; TRBD2 is taken as the D call from the table, unchecked against the DNA. TRBV21-1 is listed as a pseudogene. The CDR3 sequence is 20 residues long. DNA of the CDR3: TGTGCCAGCAGCAAAAGGATGATGACTAGCGGGGGGCGCTGCACAGATACGCAGTATTTT. Residues: CASSKRMMTSGGRCTDTQYF.

This chain uses TRBV30 with TRBJ1-3; the match to TRBD1 covers 8 bases. V was clipped by 2 bases and J by 4 bases; unmatched bases: 4. Germline lookup yields CDR1 GTSNPN and CDR2 SVGIG (reference sequence). The CDR3 is 14 residues long. The CDR3 DNA reads as TGTGCCTGGAGTATTACAGGGGGGGGAAACACCATATATTTT. This codes for CAWSITGGGNTIYF.

This sequence joins TRBV30 and TRBJ1-2, with D unresolved. This CDR3 has 13 amino acids. Germline V gives CDR1 GTSNPN, CDR2 SVGIG (reference sequence). Trimming took 0 bases from V and 2 from J, leaving 7 bases between them. The CDR3 DNA reads as TGTGCCTGGAGTGTAGCGCTGAACTATGGCTACACCTTC. It specifies CAWSVALNYGYTF.

This chain uses TRBV2 with TRBJ1-1; 8 bases are shared with TRBD1. The CDR3 loop spans 13 amino acids. Germline assignment: CDR1 SNHLY and CDR2 FYNNEI. J was trimmed by 7 bases and V by 6 bases; bases with no gene match: 7. The CDR3 region has the DNA TGTGCCAGCAGGAAGGACAGGGAGAATGAAGCTTTCTTT. This sequence encodes CASRKDRENEAFF.

This clone was detected only once. The chain links TRBV6-4 to TRBJ2-2, with TRBD2 matching 7 bases. This CDR3 comprises 20 residues. CDR1 MRHNA and CDR2 SNTAGT come from the germline V gene. V was pared by 4 bases and J by 4 bases, with 21 bases of the junction left unmatched. The CDR3 sequence is CASSASARPGGFGATGELFF. CDR3 DNA sequence: TGTGCCAGCAGTGCGAGCGCTAGACCGGGGGGATTTGGGGCCACCGGGGAGCTGTTTTTT.